These 8 T cell receptor beta chains came from one sample sequenced in a study of identical twins. MiXCR, applied by TCRdb to the 5' RACE reads, yields one record per CDR3 protein. In the table there are roughly 690,000 distinct CDR3 sequences, less than 25% of which are singletons. The sample was also linked to a second study, of T cells expressing NK-cell markers.

Source material: PBMCs. These receptor sequences come from a woman between 18 and 29 years old in good health.

This clonotype showed up just a few times. The chain couples TRBV6-6 to TRBJ1-2; the D is unclear. The CDR3 loop spans 13 amino acids. In germline, CDR1 is MNHNY, CDR2 SVGAGI (reference sequence). Trimming shortened V by 5 bases and J by 7 bases, and 14 bases separated the two germline ends. CDR3 DNA: TGTGCCAGCAGTGCGACGAGGGAGGGTGGCTACACCTTC. Translated: CASSATREGGYTF.

The V and J genes are TRBV10-3 and TRBJ1-6, with 8 bases aligning to TRBD1. The germline gives CDR1 ENHRY, CDR2 SYGVKD. The trim removed 3 bases at V and 9 bases at J, leaving 7 bases unmatched. This CDR3 comprises 15 residues. The CDR3 is CAISEIGQGRSPLHF. The CDR3 DNA is TGTGCCATCAGTGAAATCGGACAGGGTCGTTCACCCCTCCACTTT.

The V and J genes are TRBV12-3 or TRBV12-4 and TRBJ1-2; unclear D gene. This CDR3 comprises 12 residues. The germline V and J ends were trimmed by 6 bases and 7 bases, with 12 bases remaining between them. Here the CDR3 reads CASSAWKGGYTF. The CDR3 nucleotides are TGTGCCAGCAGCGCCTGGAAGGGTGGCTACACCTTC.

This clonotype was seen more than once but under ten times. The chain carries TRBV11-1 and TRBJ2-3; 15 bases are a match to TRBD2. V lost 5 bases and J lost 3; bases outside the gene matches: 12. The CDR3 totals 19 residues. Germline assignment: CDR1 SGHAT and CDR2 FQDESV (reference sequence). The CDR3 DNA sequence: TGTGCCAGCAGCCCTAGGCCGGGACTAGCGGGGGGCACGACAGATACGCAGTATTTT. Translated, it gives CASSPRPGLAGGTTDTQYF.

This clonotype has a handful of counts. V and J are TRBV6-5 and TRBJ2-5; 7 positions agree with TRBD1. There are 14 residues in the CDR3. V gave up 5 bases and J gave up 4 bases; unmatched junction bases: 7. Germline lookup yields CDR1 MNHEY and CDR2 SVGAGI. The CDR3 loop is CASSTPTGPETQYF. The CDR3 bases are TGTGCCAGCAGTACTCCGACAGGGCCAGAGACCCAGTACTTC.

In this sample, this clonotype turned up a few times. The V call is TRBV13, the J call TRBJ2-7; tentatively, D is TRBD1 (5 bases). V lost 4 bases and J 4 bases, leaving 11 bases between the germline ends. Germline V gene data show CDR1 as PRHDT and CDR2 as FYEKMQ (reference sequence). The CDR3 contains 13 residues. CDR3 DNA sequence: TGTGCCAGCAGCTCCTTCCAGGGATACGAGCAGTACTTC. Residues: CASSSFQGYEQYF.

The rearrangement links TRBV5-1 to TRBJ2-3; D not certain. Germline V gene sequence: CDR1 SGHRS, CDR2 YFSETQ. Trimming cost V 0 bases and J 6 bases, with 14 bases left between them. CDR3 size: 15 residues. The CDR3 reads CASSLESGRRDTQYF. The CDR3 DNA is TGCGCCAGCAGCTTGGAGTCCGGAAGGCGGGATACGCAGTATTTT. Full variable domain (missing parts from reference TRBV5-1 and TRBJ2-3): KAGVTQTPRYLIKTRGQQVTLSCSPISGHRSVSWYQQTPGQGLQFLFEYFSETQRNKGNFPGRFSGRQFSNSRSEMNVSTLELGDSALYLCASSLESGRRDTQYFGPGTRLTVL.

This chain joins TRBV20-1 and TRBJ2-7, with D perhaps assigned TRBD1 or TRBD2 (5 bases each). Germline CDR1 is DFQATT and CDR2 is SNEGSKA (reference sequence). The CDR3 has 12 amino acids. Trimming removed 3 bases from V and 2 bases from J, with 8 bases in between. The CDR3 sequence is CSASGTPYEQYF. CDR3 nucleotides: TGCAGTGCTAGTGGGACCCCCTACGAGCAGTACTTC.